This is a list of T cell receptor beta chains from one sample in a study of Ad26.COV2.S vaccination and SARS-CoV-2 variants. Using immunoSEQ multiplex PCR, the repertoire was profiled, and TCRdb retains in-frame clones only, with some absent. The sample gives about 350,000 clones, 86% of which show up once; roughly 10% is in the top ten. Sequences were derived from peripheral blood, sampled in a trial of Ad26.COV2.S vaccine versus placebo. The receptors were sampled from a person between 18 and 60 years old who received the Ad26.COV2.S COVID-19 vaccine or a placebo. CDR3s include the opening cysteine and the closing phenylalanine or tryptophan. A D gene is named only where the DNA matches it firmly. Expanded clones are given a class, and other clones once, few, many or no size at all.

D	V	size	J	CDR3	DNA
-	TRBV29-1	-	TRBJ1-1	CSVVLKVRNTEAFF	TGCAGCGTTGTCTTGAAAGTGAGGAACACTGAAGCTTTCTTT
TRBD1	TRBV3-1/TRBV3-2	once	TRBJ1-6	CASSQVGQGRNSPLHF	TGTGCCAGCAGCCAAGTCGGACAGGGGCGTAATTCACCCCTCCACTTT
-	TRBV7-2	-	TRBJ1-1	CASSLGRTLNTEAFF	TGTGCCAGCAGCTTAGGTAGGACCTTGAACACTGAAGCTTTCTTT
-	TRBV29-1	-	TRBJ1-1	CSVSGQGFVAEAFF	TGCAGCGTCTCGGGACAAGGGTTCGTGGCTGAAGCTTTCTTT
TRBD1	TRBV7-2	-	TRBJ2-7	CASVLQGAQVEQYF	TGTGCCAGCGTACTACAGGGGGCGCAGGTCGAGCAGTACTTC
-	TRBV24-1	-	TRBJ2-1	CATSDSRFSSYNEQFF	TGTGCCACCAGTGATTCCAGATTTAGCTCCTACAATGAGCAGTTCTTC
-	TRBV6-5	-	TRBJ2-7	CASRGGRSSTYEQYF	TGTGCCAGCAGGGGAGGACGGAGTTCTACCTACGAGCAGTACTTC
TRBD2	TRBV5-1	-	TRBJ2-5	CASSRRTSGSPETQYF	TGCGCCAGCAGCCGACGGACTAGCGGGAGTCCTGAGACCCAGTACTTC
TRBD2	TRBV27	once	TRBJ2-3	CASRSIPTSGRGTQYF	TGTGCCAGCAGGAGTATCCCGACTAGCGGGAGAGGTACGCAGTATTTT
-	TRBV24-1	-	TRBJ2-7	CATSVGGNEQYF	TGTGCCACCAGTGTGGGAGGTAACGAGCAGTACTTC
-	TRBV5-6	once	TRBJ1-3	CASSLVGITGSSGNTIYF	TGTGCCAGCAGCTTGGTGGGAATTACAGGGAGCTCTGGAAACACCATATATTTT
TRBD1	TRBV18	-	TRBJ1-3	CASSPRTGSGNTIYF	TGTGCCAGCTCACCTCGGACAGGCTCTGGAAACACCATATATTTT
-	TRBV18	-	TRBJ1-1	CASSPRSDTEAFF	TGTGCCAGCTCACCGCGCTCGGACACTGAAGCTTTCTTT
TRBD1	TRBV28	-	TRBJ2-5	CASSSPGTAEETQYF	TGTGCCAGCAGTTCCCCGGGGACAGCCGAAGAGACCCAGTACTTC
TRBD1	TRBV12-3/TRBV12-4	-	TRBJ2-5	CASMSGGETQYF	TGTGCCAGCATGTCAGGGGGCGAGACCCAGTACTTC
TRBD2	TRBV27	once	TRBJ2-3	CASRLAGDLTDTQYF	TGTGCCAGCAGACTAGCGGGAGACCTCACAGATACGCAGTATTTT
-	TRBV6-5	-	TRBJ1-2	CASLPRGRSGYTF	TGTGCCAGCCTGCCCAGAGGGAGAAGTGGCTACACCTTC
-	TRBV20-1	few	TRBJ1-5	CSASGQYSNQPQHF	TGCAGTGCTAGTGGGCAATATAGCAATCAGCCCCAGCATTTT
-	TRBV7-9	-	TRBJ2-1	CASSLTDNEQFF	TGTGCCAGCAGCTTAACCGACAATGAGCAGTTCTTC
-	TRBV21-1	-	TRBJ2-7	CASSKRGTSGLPYEQYF	TGTGCCAGCAGCAAAAGGGGGACTAGCGGACTACCCTACGAGCAGTACTTC
-	TRBV24-1	few	TRBJ1-2	CATSDSGSYGYTF	TGTGCCACCAGTGATTCAGGGAGCTATGGCTACACCTTC
-	TRBV19	-	TRBJ1-4	CASSTSLRPTNEKLFF	TGTGCCAGTAGTACAAGTCTGCGACCAACTAATGAAAAACTGTTTTTT
TRBD1	TRBV7-2	-	TRBJ1-2	CASSNLQGAGGYTF	TGTGCCAGCAGCAACCTCCAGGGGGCTGGTGGCTACACCTTC
-	TRBV28	-	TRBJ2-5	CASSLRGETQYF	TGTGCCAGCAGTTTAAGGGGGGAGACCCAGTACTTC
-	TRBV4-3	-	TRBJ1-2	CASSQARDQGPYGYTF	TGCGCCAGCAGCCAAGCCAGGGACCAGGGACCTTATGGCTACACCTTC
-	TRBV28	once	TRBJ1-6	CASSDPGGLSSYNSPLHF	TGTGCCAGCAGCGACCCCGGGGGCCTGAGCTCCTATAATTCACCCCTCCACTTT
-	TRBV2	few	TRBJ2-5	CASSEETQYF	TGTGCCAGCAGTGAAGAGACCCAGTACTTC
-	TRBV5-1	-	TRBJ2-5	CASSLGGDSPAETQYF	TGCGCCAGCAGCTTGGGCGGGGACAGTCCGGCGGAGACCCAGTACTTC
TRBD1	TRBV4-3	-	TRBJ1-4	CASSLNDRGSWEKLFF	TGCGCCAGCAGCCTTAACGACAGGGGGAGTTGGGAAAAACTGTTTTTT
-	TRBV14	-	TRBJ1-1	CASSQAAEAFF	TGTGCCAGCAGCCAAGCAGCTGAAGCTTTCTTT
TRBD2	TRBV7-2	-	TRBJ2-7	CASSLTGLAGGRLYEQYF	TGTGCCAGCAGCTTAACGGGACTAGCGGGAGGCCGGCTCTACGAGCAGTACTTC
-	TRBV7-2	few	TRBJ1-6	CASSLGGAPLHF	TGTGCCAGCAGCTTAGGGGGAGCACCCCTCCACTTT
TRBD1	TRBV27	-	TRBJ1-5	CASSWGTGRNQPQHF	TGTGCCAGCAGTTGGGGGACAGGGAGAAATCAGCCCCAGCATTTT
-	TRBV4-3	-	TRBJ1-2	CASRPEVSNYGYTF	TGCGCCAGCAGACCAGAGGTATCTAACTATGGCTACACCTTC
-	TRBV24-1	few	TRBJ2-1	CATSDPAANSYNEQFF	TGTGCCACCAGTGATCCGGCGGCGAACTCCTACAATGAGCAGTTCTTC
-	TRBV5-4	few	TRBJ1-1	CASSLEHYTEAFF	TGTGCCAGCAGCTTGGAACATTACACTGAAGCTTTCTTT
-	TRBV10-1	-	TRBJ1-2	CASSASGTHLAF	TGCGCCAGCAGTGCGTCCGGGACACATCTCGCCTTC
-	TRBV19	once	TRBJ1-4	CASSAYSLTNEKLFF	TGTGCCAGTAGTGCCTACAGCTTAACTAATGAAAAACTGTTTTTT
-	TRBV6-4	-	TRBJ1-2	CASSDSMLAPAKNYGYTF	TGTGCCAGCAGTGACTCGATGTTGGCACCCGCGAAGAACTATGGCTACACCTTC
TRBD1	TRBV6-5	-	TRBJ1-1	CASTRGQLNTEAFF	TGTGCCAGCACAAGGGGACAGTTGAACACTGAAGCTTTCTTT
TRBD1	TRBV28	-	TRBJ2-2	CASSSWTGRELFF	TGTGCCAGCAGTTCCTGGACAGGGAGGGAGCTGTTTTTT
-	TRBV9	-	TRBJ2-1	CASSVDLLNEQFF	TGTGCCAGCAGCGTAGACTTGCTTAATGAGCAGTTCTTC
-	TRBV2	-	TRBJ2-6	CASSGRTGGSGSGANVLTF	TGTGCCAGCAGCGGCCGTACCGGGGGCAGCGGGTCTGGGGCCAACGTCCTGACTTTC
TRBD1	TRBV19	-	TRBJ1-6	CASRNRDSNSPLHF	TGTGCCAGTAGGAACCGGGACAGTAATTCACCCCTCCACTTT
-	TRBV7-2	-	TRBJ2-1	CASSSAGGVYNEQFF	TGTGCCAGCAGCTCTGCCGGAGGGGTTTACAATGAGCAGTTCTTC